The source of this T cell receptor beta chain is a study of cytomegalovirus exposure and HLA in healthy donors. About this clone: What it binds is not known.

Whole-study findings and limits: A further, later analysis showed that HLA-associated TCR beta chains (compared with equally common others) were more clonally expanded.

From germline, CDR1 is LNHDA and CDR2 SQIVND (reference sequence). V lost 10 bases to trimming and J lost 1 base; unmatched junction nucleotides: 2. CDR3 length: 12 residues. The study ran its PCR with 60 Vbeta and 13 Jbeta primers. Measured with immunoSEQ multiplex PCR; TCRdb has only the in-frame clones, and not every one. The sample features tens of thousands of clones, with 1% to 1.4% in its top ten. The clonotype originates from a woman between 25 and 40 years old in good health and CMV-seronegative. This chain connects TRBV19 to TRBJ1-1; 8 nucleotides match TRBD1. Sequenced material: PBMCs. CDR3 amino acids: CATGQGNTEAFF. In DNA, the CDR3 is TGTGCCACCGGACAGGGGAACACTGAAGCTTTCTTT.